This section outlines one T cell receptor (beta chain) sequence together with its context. This specimen belongs to a study of T cell changes during pregnancy in multiple sclerosis. The CDR3 totals 12 residues. Trimming took 2 bases from V and 1 from J, leaving 3 bases between them. CDR1 is MNHNS, CDR2 SASEGT, per germline. Data came from immunoSEQ multiplex PCR; TCRdb stores just in-frame clones and leaves some out. The data contain 50,000 to 65,000 clones, approximately 91% of them singletons. The material was peripheral blood, obtained in the first trimester of pregnancy. V is TRBV6-1 and J is TRBJ2-7, with D hard to call. The origin of this receptor is a female donor with multiple sclerosis, enrolled in a pregnancy study. The CDR3 nucleotides are TGTGCCAGCAGTGAACAGTCCTACGAGCAGTACTTC. Amino acids: CASSEQSYEQYF.